This T cell receptor (beta chain) comes out of a study of shared clonotypes between healthy human individuals. Generated by immunoSEQ multiplex PCR, the TCRdb table keeps only in-frame clones and is missing some. The table lists hundreds of thousands of clones, about two thirds of them singletons. V was cut by 1 base and J by 2 bases, with 6 bases left in between. CDR1 SGHRS and CDR2 YFSETQ come from the germline V gene. CDR3 length: 13 amino acids. The receptor comes from a woman aged 25 to 45 in good health. The sequencing sample was made of memory CD4+ T cells sorted from blood. Subset: CD45RA-negative fraction. The chain is built from TRBV5-1 and TRBJ2-5; the D is unclear. CDR3 residues: CASSLWVQETQYF. In DNA, the CDR3 is TGCGCCAGCAGCTTGTGGGTTCAAGAGACCCAGTACTTC.